This T cell receptor (beta chain) is from a study of vaccination and CD4 T cells after COVID-19 (dated by TCRdb to the early 2020s). A note on the overall study: Convalescent patients had a positive SARS-CoV-2 result on nasal swab PCR, and of these patients, some 10 had mild disease and one had severe disease. Six males and four females were included in the convalescent cohort, with two Hispanic individuals, seven Caucasians, two Asians and one multiracial person represented. Participants received two doses of either the Pfizer-BioNTech BNT162b2 vaccine (n=8) or the Moderna mRNA-1273 vaccine (n=2). Post-COVID blood samples from convalescent patients were collected a median of roughly 100 days after diagnosis, with a range of roughly 30 to 170 days. Post-vaccine blood samples were taken a median of about 70 days after the second vaccine dose, with a range of 14 to 241 days. Culture stimuli were overlapping spike peptide pools from SARS-CoV-2 and from the common cold coronaviruses HCoV-NL63, HCoV-OC43 and HCoV-229E. In control cultures, a CEFX viral epitope pool was used as positive control, an HIV-1 Nef peptide pool was used as negative control, or no peptide was added. In roughly 10 COVID-19 convalescent patients and a handful of infection-naive healthy vaccine recipients, the spike-specific CD4+ TCR repertoire before mRNA vaccination was compared with the repertoire after mRNA vaccination. Study-level results and caveats: Among the post-vaccine SARS-CoV-2-reactive clones in convalescent patients, a median around 85% showed up only after vaccination, which suggests vaccine-specific priming. The number of convalescent patients in the study was relatively small, and the study did not examine early timepoints following natural infection. Of the vaccine-specific clones in convalescent patients, 304 of 307, or nearly all, reacted only to SARS-CoV-2 spike and did not cross-react with common cold coronaviruses. The median number of SARS-CoV-2-reactive clonotypes rose from 20 to 25 after infection to about 40 after vaccination, but the change was not significant.

A word on this clonotype: Which antigen it targets is not known. Per-base qualities were not stored, and no clone one base away is much larger.

Libraries were prepared through PCR. DNA from cultured CD4+ T cells underwent TCR sequencing with the Oncomine TCR Beta short-read assay at the Johns Hopkins FTIC core. The QIAamp micro DNA kit was used to extract genomic DNA from the cultured CD4+ T cells. Oncomine TCR Beta libraries from cultured CD4+ T cells were pooled with unique dual indexes and sequenced on an Illumina iSeq 100. The authors' pipeline ran thus. Non-productive sequences were filtered out, and CDR3s that did not start with C, did not end with F or W, or were shorter than 7 amino acids were discarded. The MANAFEST web application was used to identify antigen-specific clonotypes by comparing peptide-stimulated wells against reference wells and other culture wells. For a clone to be called positive, the clone needed an FDR below 0.05, an odds ratio above 5, and a productive frequency above 0.1% in at least two of three replicate wells. A clonotype was classed as cross-reactive if the clonotype showed significant expansion both in SARS-CoV-2 spike wells and in at least one common cold coronavirus spike condition. Levenshtein distances (stringdist) and unrooted phylogenetic trees (ape) in R version 3.6.1 were used to assess CDR3 homology. Using fastp at Q25 and MiXCR, TCRdb reprocessed the public reads and kept productive beta chains. Identical CDR3 protein sequences are pooled into one entry, listed with their most common genes and DNA. These V and J calls are TCRdb output, not the study's own analysis. The sample profile shows more than 7,500 distinct CDR3 sequences; about 60% of them were found once. The ten top clones hold about 7.4% of the sample.

The germline V gene (reference sequence) specifies LNHDA as CDR1 and SQIVND as CDR2. The CDR3 starts with the cysteine, ends with the phenylalanine, and has 15 residues. The retained sequence is limited to the CDR3, 45 bases, with the frame set at the first base. Between the V and J ends, shortened by 5 bases and 6 bases respectively, the junction contains 16 bases. This specimen's treatment or condition label, interpreted: approximately 9-day PBMC culture with coronavirus spike peptide pools or control peptides (ViraFEST assay). The study used the ViraFEST assay, which expanded antigen-specific T cells with peptide pools and then identified expanded clonotypes by TCR sequencing. The convalescent patients' positive SARS-CoV-2 PCR tests were from March to December 2020, which was before the Alpha, Beta and Delta variants emerged in the United States. PBMCs were cultured at around 2 million per well in IMDM supplemented with 5% human AB serum and around 9.5 IU/ml IL-2, with around 10 ug/ml peptide pools added. On days 3 and 7, half of the culture medium was replaced with fresh IL-2-containing medium. CD4+ T cells were isolated after 10 days of culture through negative selection using the EasySep CD4+ T cell isolation kit. PBMCs were separated from whole blood using Ficoll-Paque Plus gradient centrifugation and then either used fresh or cryopreserved at -140C. Each culture condition was generally run in triplicate wells.

The sequenced sample was CD4+ T cells from blood, cultured in vitro. This TCR derives from a human donor who had recovered from COVID-19. The chain uses TRBV19 and TRBJ2-2, with TRBD1 perhaps the D gene, on 5 matching bases. The nucleotides are TGTGCCAGTAGTCTACCCCATAAAGGGGCCGGGGAGCTGTTTTTT. This encodes CASSLPHKGAGELFF.